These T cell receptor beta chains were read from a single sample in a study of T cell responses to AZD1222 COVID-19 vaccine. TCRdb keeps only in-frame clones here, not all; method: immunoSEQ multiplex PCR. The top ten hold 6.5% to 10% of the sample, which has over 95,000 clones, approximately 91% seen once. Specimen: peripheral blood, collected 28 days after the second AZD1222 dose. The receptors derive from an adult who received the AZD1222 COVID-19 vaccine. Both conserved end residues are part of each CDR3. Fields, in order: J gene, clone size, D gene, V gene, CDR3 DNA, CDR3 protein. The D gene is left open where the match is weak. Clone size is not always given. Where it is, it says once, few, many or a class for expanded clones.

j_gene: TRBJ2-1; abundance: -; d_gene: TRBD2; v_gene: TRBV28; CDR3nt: TGTGCCAGCAGTCTGACTAGCGGGAGTTACAATGAGCAGTTCTTC; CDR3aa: CASSLTSGSYNEQFF
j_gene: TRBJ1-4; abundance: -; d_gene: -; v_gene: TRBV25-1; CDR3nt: TGTGCCAGCAGTGGGGGGTCCTATAATGAAAAACTGTTTTTT; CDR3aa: CASSGGSYNEKLFF
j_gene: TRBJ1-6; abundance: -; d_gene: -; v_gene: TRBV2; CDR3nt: TGTGCCAGCAAGGTTTACAGGGAATCACCCCTCCACTTT; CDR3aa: CASKVYRESPLHF
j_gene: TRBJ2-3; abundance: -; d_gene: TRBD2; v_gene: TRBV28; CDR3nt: TGTGCCAGCAGTTCCTGGACTAGCGGGAGCCCAGATACGCAGTATTTT; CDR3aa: CASSSWTSGSPDTQYF
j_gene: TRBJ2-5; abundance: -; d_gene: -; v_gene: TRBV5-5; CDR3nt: TGTGCCAGCCGTTCGACCTGGTCGGGGACCCAGTACTTC; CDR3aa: CASRSTWSGTQYF
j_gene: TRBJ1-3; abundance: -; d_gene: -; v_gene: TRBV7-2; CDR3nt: TGTGCCAGCAGCTTGAGCAGCTCTGGAAACACCATATATTTT; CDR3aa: CASSLSSSGNTIYF
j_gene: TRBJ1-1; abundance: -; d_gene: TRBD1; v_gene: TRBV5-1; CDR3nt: TGCGCCAGCAGCCCCCGGACAGGGTTTGGCACTGAAGCTTTCTTT; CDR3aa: CASSPRTGFGTEAFF
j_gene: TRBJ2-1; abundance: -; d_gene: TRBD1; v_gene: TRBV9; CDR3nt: TGTGCCAGCAGCGTAAGAGGGACAGGGGCAAATGAGCAGTTCTTC; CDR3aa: CASSVRGTGANEQFF
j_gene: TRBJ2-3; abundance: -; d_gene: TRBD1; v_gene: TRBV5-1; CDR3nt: TGCGCCAGCAGGGACGACAGGGGGCCTAGCACAGATACGCAGTATTTT; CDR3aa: CASRDDRGPSTDTQYF
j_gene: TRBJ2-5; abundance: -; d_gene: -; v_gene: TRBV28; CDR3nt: TGTGCCAGCAGTCAGAAAGGAGAGACCCAGTACTTC; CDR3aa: CASSQKGETQYF
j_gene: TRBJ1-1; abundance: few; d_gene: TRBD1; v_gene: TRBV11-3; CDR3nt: TGTGCCAGCAGCTCTGGCCCGGGACAGGGGGCTTTCTTT; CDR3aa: CASSSGPGQGAFF
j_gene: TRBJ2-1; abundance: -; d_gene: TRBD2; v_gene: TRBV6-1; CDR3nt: TGTGCCAGCAGTGAAGTCCCCAGCGGGAGCAATGAGCAGTTCTTC; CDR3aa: CASSEVPSGSNEQFF
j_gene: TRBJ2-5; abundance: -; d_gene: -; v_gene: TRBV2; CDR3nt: TGTGCCAGCAGTTGGCAGGGCCAAGAGACCCAGTACTTC; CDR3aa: CASSWQGQETQYF
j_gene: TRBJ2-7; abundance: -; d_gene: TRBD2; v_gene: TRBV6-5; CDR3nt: TGTGCCAGCAAAAGGACTAGCGGGGATCCCTACGAGCAGTACTTC; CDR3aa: CASKRTSGDPYEQYF
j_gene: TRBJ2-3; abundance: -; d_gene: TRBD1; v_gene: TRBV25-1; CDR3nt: TGTGCCAGCACCCCGGGACAGGGGGCTGGTACGCAGTATTTT; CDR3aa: CASTPGQGAGTQYF
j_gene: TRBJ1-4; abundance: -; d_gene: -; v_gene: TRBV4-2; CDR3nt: TGTGCCAGCAGCCAAGATGGAGAAAAACTGTTTTTT; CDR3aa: CASSQDGEKLFF
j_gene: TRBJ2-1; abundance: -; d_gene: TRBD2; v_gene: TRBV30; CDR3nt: TGTGCCTGGAGTGTCAATAGCGGGAGGGCCTATGAGCAGTTCTTC; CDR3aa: CAWSVNSGRAYEQFF
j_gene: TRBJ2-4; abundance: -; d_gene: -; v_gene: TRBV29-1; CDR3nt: TGCAGCGCCGTCGAGGGCAAAAACATTCAGTACTTC; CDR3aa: CSAVEGKNIQYF
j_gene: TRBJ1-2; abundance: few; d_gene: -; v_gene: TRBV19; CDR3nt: TGTGCCAGTAACCTCGGGGTCCGCTACACCTTC; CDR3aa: CASNLGVRYTF
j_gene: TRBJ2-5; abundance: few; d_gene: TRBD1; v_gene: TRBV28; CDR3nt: TGTGCCAGCAGTATTAGGACAGGGAGAACGAGACCCCAGTACTTC; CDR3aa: CASSIRTGRTRPQYF
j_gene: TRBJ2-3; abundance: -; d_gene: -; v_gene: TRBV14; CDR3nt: TGTGCCAGCAGCCAAAGAGTACGGGGAGATACGCAGTATTTT; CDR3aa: CASSQRVRGDTQYF
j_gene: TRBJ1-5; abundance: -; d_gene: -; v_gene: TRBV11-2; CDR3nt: TGTGCCAGCAGCTTATCAGGGTTCGACAATCAGCCCCAGCATTTT; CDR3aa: CASSLSGFDNQPQHF
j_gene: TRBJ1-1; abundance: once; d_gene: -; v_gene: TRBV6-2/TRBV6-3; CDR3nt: TGTGCCAGCAGCACACAGGGAACTGAAGCTTTCTTT; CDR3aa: CASSTQGTEAFF
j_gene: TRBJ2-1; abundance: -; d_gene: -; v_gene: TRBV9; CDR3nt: TGTGCCAGCAGCGATCTATCGACCGGATTCAATGAGCAGTTCTTC; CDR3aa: CASSDLSTGFNEQFF
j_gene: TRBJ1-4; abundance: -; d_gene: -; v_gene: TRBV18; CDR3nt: TGTGCCAGCTCATCAGGCGGGACGGGAGGAGGTGAAAAACTGTTTTTT; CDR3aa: CASSSGGTGGGEKLFF
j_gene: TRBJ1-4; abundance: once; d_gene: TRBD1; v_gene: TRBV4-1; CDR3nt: TGCGCCAGCAGCCAATACTTTGAGGGACAGGGGGGGGAAAAACTGTTTTTT; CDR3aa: CASSQYFEGQGGEKLFF
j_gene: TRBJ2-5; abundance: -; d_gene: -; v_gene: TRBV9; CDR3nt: TGTGCCAGCAGCAGAGACCTACAAGAGACCCAGTACTTC; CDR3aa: CASSRDLQETQYF
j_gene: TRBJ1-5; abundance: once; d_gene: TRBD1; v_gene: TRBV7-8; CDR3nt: TGTGCCAGCAGTAGGACAGGGTGGGGCAATCAGCCCCAGCATTTT; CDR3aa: CASSRTGWGNQPQHF
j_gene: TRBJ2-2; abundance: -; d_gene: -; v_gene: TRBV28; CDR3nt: TGTGCCAGCAGTTTACCCGCGAACACCGGGGAGCTGTTTTTT; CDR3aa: CASSLPANTGELFF